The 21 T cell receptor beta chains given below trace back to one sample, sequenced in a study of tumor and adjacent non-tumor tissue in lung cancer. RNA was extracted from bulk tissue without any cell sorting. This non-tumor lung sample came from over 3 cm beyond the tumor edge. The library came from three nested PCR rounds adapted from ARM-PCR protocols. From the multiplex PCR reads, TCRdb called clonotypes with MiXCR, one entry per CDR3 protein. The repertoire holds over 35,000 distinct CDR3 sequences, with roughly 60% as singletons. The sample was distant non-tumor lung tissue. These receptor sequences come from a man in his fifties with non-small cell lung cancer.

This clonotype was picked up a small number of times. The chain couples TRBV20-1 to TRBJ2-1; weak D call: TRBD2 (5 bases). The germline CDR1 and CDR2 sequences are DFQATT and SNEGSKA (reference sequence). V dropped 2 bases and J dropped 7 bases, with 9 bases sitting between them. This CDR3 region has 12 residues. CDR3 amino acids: CSARLRENEQFF. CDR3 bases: TGCAGTGCTAGATTGAGGGAGAATGAGCAGTTCTTC.

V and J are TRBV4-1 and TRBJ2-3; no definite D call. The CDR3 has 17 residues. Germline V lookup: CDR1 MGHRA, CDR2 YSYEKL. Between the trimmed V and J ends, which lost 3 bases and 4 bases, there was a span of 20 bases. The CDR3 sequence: CASSHSKDGSKPDTQYF. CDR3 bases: TGCGCCAGCAGCCACTCTAAGGACGGTAGCAAGCCAGATACGCAGTATTTT.

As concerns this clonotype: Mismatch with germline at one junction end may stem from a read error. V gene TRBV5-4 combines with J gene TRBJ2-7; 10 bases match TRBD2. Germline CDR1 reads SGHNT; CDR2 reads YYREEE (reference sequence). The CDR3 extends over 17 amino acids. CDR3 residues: CASSFGGLAGGAHEQYF. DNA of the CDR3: TGTGCCAGCAGTTTCGGGGGCTTAGCGGGAGGTGCACACGAGCAGTATTTC.

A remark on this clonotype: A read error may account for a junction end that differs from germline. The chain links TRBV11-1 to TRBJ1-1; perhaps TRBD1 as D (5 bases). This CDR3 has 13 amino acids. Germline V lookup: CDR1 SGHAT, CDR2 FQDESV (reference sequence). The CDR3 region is CASSPWTWDEAIF. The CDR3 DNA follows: TGTGCCAGCAGCCCCTGGACATGGGATGAAGCTATCTTT.

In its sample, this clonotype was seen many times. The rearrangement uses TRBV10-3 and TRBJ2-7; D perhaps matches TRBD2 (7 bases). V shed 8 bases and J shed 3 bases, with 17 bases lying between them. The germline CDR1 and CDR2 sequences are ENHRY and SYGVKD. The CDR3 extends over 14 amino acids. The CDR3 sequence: CAISEGGSRYEQYF. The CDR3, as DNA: TGTGCCATCTCTGAGGGGGGGAGCCGCTACGAGCAGTACTTC.

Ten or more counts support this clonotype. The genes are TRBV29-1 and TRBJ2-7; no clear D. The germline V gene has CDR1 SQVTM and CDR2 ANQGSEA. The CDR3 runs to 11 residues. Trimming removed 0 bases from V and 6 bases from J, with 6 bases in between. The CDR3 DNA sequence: TGCAGCGTTGAAGACGGCTTCGAGCAGTACTTC. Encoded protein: CSVEDGFEQYF.

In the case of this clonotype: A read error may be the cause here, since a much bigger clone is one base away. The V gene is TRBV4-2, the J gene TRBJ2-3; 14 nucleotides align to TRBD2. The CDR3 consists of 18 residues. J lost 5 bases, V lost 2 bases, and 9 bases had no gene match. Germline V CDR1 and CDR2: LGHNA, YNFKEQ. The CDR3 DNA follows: TGTGCCAGCAGCCAAAATAGCGGACTAGCGGGGGGTGGAGATACGCAGTATTTT. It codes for CASSQNSGLAGGGDTQYF.

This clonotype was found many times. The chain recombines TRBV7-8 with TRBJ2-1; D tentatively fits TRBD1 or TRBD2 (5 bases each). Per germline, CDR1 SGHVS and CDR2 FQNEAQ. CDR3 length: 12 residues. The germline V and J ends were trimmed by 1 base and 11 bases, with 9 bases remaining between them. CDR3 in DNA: TGTGCCAGCAGCTTAGATGGGGGAAAGCAGTTCTTC. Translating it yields CASSLDGGKQFF.

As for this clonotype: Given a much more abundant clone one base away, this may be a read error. In DNA, the CDR3 is TGTGTCAGCAGTTCGCCTGGACTTAACTATGGCTACACCTTC. Amino acid sequence: CVSSSPGLNYGYTF. J is TRBJ1-2 and V is TRBV28; D remains ambiguous. The CDR3 has 14 residues. Germline V gives CDR1 MDHEN, CDR2 SYDVKM.

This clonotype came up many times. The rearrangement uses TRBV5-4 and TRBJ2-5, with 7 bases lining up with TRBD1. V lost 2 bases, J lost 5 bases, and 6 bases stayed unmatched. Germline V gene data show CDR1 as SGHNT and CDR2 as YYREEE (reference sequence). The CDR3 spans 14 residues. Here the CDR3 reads CASSLNRGLETQYF. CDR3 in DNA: TGTGCCAGCAGCTTAAACAGGGGATTGGAGACCCAGTACTTC.

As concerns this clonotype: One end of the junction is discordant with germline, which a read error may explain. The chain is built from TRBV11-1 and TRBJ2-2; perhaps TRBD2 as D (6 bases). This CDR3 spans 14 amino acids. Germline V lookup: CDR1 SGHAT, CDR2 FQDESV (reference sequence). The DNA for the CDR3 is TGTGCCGGCAGTTTTCCGGGTCGGTCCGGGGGGCTGTTTTTT. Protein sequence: CAGSFPGRSGGLFF.

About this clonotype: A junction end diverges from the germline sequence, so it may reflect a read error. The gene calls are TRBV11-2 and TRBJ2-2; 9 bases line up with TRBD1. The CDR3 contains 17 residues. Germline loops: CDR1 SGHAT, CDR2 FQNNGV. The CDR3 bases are TGTGCCAGCAGCGTAGGGGGACAGGGAGGAGGGGTCGGGGAGCTGTCTTTT. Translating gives CASSVGGQGGGVGELSF.

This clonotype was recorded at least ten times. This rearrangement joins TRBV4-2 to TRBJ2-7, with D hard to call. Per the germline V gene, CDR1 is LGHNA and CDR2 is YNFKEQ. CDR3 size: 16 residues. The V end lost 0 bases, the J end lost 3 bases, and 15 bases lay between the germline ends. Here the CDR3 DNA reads TGTGCCAGCAGCCAAGAAGGGTACGGAACCAACTACGAGCAGTACTTC. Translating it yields CASSQEGYGTNYEQYF.

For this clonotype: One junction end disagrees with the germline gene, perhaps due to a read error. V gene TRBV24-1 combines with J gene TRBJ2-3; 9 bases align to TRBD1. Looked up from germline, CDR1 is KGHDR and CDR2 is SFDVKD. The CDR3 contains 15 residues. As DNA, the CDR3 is TGTGCCACCAGTGATTGGACAGGGGAGACAGATACTCAGTATTTT. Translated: CATSDWTGETDTQYF.

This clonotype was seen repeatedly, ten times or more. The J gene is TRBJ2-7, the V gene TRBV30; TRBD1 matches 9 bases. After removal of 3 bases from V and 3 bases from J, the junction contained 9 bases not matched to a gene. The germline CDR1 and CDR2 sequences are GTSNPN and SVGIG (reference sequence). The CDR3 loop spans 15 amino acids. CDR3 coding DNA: TGTGCCTGGAGGAGGGGGACAGGGACGCTCTACGAGCAGTACTTC. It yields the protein CAWRRGTGTLYEQYF.

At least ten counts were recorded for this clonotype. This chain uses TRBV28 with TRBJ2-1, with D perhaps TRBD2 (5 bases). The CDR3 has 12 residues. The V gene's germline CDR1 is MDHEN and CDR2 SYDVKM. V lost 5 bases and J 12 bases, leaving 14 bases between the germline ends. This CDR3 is CASSPLRRGQFF. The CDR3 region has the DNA TGTGCCAGCAGTCCCCTCCGACGGGGGCAGTTCTTC. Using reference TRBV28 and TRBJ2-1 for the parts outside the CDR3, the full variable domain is DVKVTQSSRYLVKRTGEKVFLECVQDMDHENMFWYRQDPGLGLRLIYFSYDVKMKEKGDIPEGYSVSREKKERFSLILESASTNQTSMYLCASSPLRRGQFFGPGTRLTVL.

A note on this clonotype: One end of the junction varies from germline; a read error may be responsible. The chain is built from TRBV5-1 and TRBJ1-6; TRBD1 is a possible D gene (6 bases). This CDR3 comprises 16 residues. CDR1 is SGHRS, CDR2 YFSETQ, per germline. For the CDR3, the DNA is TGCGCCAGCAGCTCCGGGACAAGGAGAAGTGATTCAGCCCTCCACTTT. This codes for CASSSGTRRSDSALHF.

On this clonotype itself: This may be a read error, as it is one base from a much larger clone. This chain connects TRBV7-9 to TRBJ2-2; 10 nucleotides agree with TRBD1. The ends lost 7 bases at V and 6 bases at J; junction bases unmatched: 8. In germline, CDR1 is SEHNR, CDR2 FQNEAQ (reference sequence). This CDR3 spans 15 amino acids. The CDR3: CASTPGTGAAGELFF. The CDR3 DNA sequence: TGTGCCAGCACCCCCGGGACAGGGGCAGCCGGGGAGCTGTTTTTT.

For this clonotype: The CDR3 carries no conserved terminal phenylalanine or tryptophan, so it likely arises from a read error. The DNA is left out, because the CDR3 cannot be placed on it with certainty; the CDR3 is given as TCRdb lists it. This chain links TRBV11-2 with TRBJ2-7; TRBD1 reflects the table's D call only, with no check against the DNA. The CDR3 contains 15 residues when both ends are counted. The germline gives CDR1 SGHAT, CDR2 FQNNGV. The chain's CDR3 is CASRSGTGRTYEQCL.

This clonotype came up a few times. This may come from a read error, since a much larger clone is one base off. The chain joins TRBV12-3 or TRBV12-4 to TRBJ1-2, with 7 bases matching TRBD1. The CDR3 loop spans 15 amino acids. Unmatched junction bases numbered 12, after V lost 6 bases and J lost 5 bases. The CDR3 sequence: CASRSRRTGLYGYTF. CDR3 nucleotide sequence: TGTGCCAGCAGATCCCGGAGGACAGGTTTATATGGCTACACCTTC.

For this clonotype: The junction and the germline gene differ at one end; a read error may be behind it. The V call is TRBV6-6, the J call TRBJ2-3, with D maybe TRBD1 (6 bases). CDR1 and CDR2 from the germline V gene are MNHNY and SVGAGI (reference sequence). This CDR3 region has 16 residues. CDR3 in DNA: TGTGCCAGCAGTGATCGACAGGAGTCAGGCTCAGATACACAGTATTTT. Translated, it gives CASSDRQESGSDTQYF.